This T cell receptor beta chain was identified during a study of T-cell memory formation after mild COVID-19. Study overall: Across donors, TCR clusters were largely donor specific. Regarding the study as a whole: The study found balanced CD4/CD8 in clones contracting day 15 to 85 and a CD4+ lean in later expanders. Contracting CD8+ clones were enriched in EMRA, CD4+ mainly in CM and EM.

It was 5'RACE with constant-segment primers that produced the TCR alpha and TCR beta cDNA libraries, which carried sample barcodes and UMIs. TCRdb passed the 5' RACE reads through MiXCR, listing each CDR3 protein once. In the table there are just over 150,000 distinct CDR3 sequences, roughly a third of which are singletons. In its sample, this clonotype was seen a few times. No antigen is known for it. V was clipped by 5 bases and J by 7 bases, with 12 bases between them. This CDR3 contains 12 residues. The germline CDR1 and CDR2 sequences are MDHEN and SYDVKM. The V and J genes are TRBV28 and TRBJ2-7; a weak D match, TRBD2 (6 bases). Sequenced input: PBMCs or a T cell subset sorted from them (not recorded which). The clonotype originates from an adult woman who had mild COVID-19 (a few samples of this study predate the infection). Cell type and time point are not known. In nucleotides, the CDR3 is TGTGCCAGCAGTAGACTAGTTAGAGAGCAGTACTTC. It specifies CASSRLVREQYF.